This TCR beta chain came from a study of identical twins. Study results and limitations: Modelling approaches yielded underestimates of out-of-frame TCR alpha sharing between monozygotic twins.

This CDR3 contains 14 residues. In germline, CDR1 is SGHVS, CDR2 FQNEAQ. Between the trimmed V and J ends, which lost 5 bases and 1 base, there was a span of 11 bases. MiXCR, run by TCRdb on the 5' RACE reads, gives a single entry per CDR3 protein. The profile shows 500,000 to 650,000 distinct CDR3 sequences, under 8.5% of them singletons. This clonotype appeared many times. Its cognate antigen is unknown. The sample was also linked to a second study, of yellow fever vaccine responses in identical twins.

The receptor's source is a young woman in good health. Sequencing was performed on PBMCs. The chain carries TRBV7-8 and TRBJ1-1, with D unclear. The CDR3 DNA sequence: TGTGCCAGCAGCCTCGGGAGGACGAACACTGAAGCTTTCTTT. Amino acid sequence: CASSLGRTNTEAFF.